Below are 22 T cell receptor beta chains sequenced from a single sample in a study of cytomegalovirus exposure and HLA in healthy donors (dated by TCRdb to the late 2010s). The library was prepared using the immunoSEQ multiplex PCR assay. The multiplex PCR relied on a mix of 60 forward primers for TCR Vbeta segments and 13 reverse primers for TCR Jbeta segments. TCRdb provides this immuneACCESS table in a form limited to in-frame rearrangements. Some clones are lacking; in checked studies, under half of them reflect an unresolved V gene, and why the rest are absent is not known. The sample table holds 100,000 to 150,000 clones, of which 75% to 90% were seen once. The biggest ten clones account for around 3.6% of the sample. Sample: PBMCs. The source of these receptors is a woman aged 40 to 50 in good health and CMV-seronegative.

For this clone: The sample has other DNA sequences that encode this CDR3 too. V gene TRBV28 combines with J gene TRBJ1-5; 7 nucleotides line up with TRBD1. V gave up 6 bases and J gave up 6 bases; unmatched junction bases: 2. Germline assignment: CDR1 MDHEN and CDR2 SYDVKM. This CDR3 spans 12 amino acids. The CDR3 nucleotides are TGTGCCAGCAGGGCAGGGGGTCAGCCCCAGCATTTT. It translates to CASRAGGQPQHF.

A few counts support this clone. The chain employs TRBV7-9 and TRBJ1-2; TRBD1 matches at 9 bases. The V gene end was trimmed by 4 bases and the J gene end by 4 bases; junction bases not matched to a gene: 7. The CDR3 length is 15 residues. Germline lookup yields CDR1 SEHNR and CDR2 FQNEAQ (reference sequence). CDR3 sequence: CASSSSQGALYGYTF. DNA of the CDR3: TGTGCCAGCAGCTCATCACAGGGGGCTCTCTATGGCTACACCTTC.

The rearrangement joins TRBV9 to TRBJ1-4; a possible D gene is TRBD1 (6 bases). The CDR3 covers 18 residues. V was trimmed by 8 bases and J by 1 base, leaving 24 bases between them. Germline V gene lookup returns CDR1 SGDLS and CDR2 YYNGEE. This CDR3 is CARGRDKESWETNEKLFF. The CDR3 coding sequence is TGTGCCAGGGGCCGGGACAAGGAGAGTTGGGAAACTAATGAAAAACTGTTTTTT.

Written as DNA, the CDR3 is TGTGCCAGCAGTTACTCGGGCCGGGACAGGGTGGGTGGCTACACCTTC. Protein sequence: CASSYSGRDRVGGYTF. The genes are TRBV6-5 and TRBJ1-2, with 9 bases identical to TRBD1. CDR1 and CDR2 from the germline V gene are MNHEY and SVGAGI. V lost 0 bases, J lost 7 bases, and 9 bases stayed unmatched. The CDR3 runs to 16 residues.

V gene TRBV5-5 combines with J gene TRBJ1-2; D uncertain. Germline lookup yields CDR1 SGHKS and CDR2 YYEKEE (reference sequence). V lost 1 base, J lost 8 bases, and 15 bases lay in between. The CDR3 is 14 amino acids. The CDR3 bases are TGTGCCAGCAGCTTGCTCCCCCAACAGAGCGGCTACACCTTC. Residues: CASSLLPQQSGYTF.

The chain employs TRBV7-2 and TRBJ1-2; D is uncertain. The CDR3 length is 15 residues. Germline CDR1 SGHTA, CDR2 FQGNSA. The ends were cut back, 5 bases at V and 4 bases at J, with 17 bases in the middle. This CDR3 is CASSPSGPATYGYTF. CDR3 DNA: TGTGCCAGCAGCCCAAGCGGGCCCGCTACCTATGGCTACACCTTC.

This chain uses TRBV9 with TRBJ1-2, with a tentative D call TRBD1 (5 bases). The CDR3 extends over 17 amino acids. The V end lost 3 bases, the J end lost 0 bases, and 18 bases lay between the germline ends. Germline loops: CDR1 SGDLS, CDR2 YYNGEE. The CDR3 DNA sequence: TGTGCCAGCAGCGGTCCCAGGGAAGCCCTTCCTAACTATGGCTACACCTTC. It specifies CASSGPREALPNYGYTF.

The rearrangement joins TRBV5-8 to TRBJ2-7; 7 positions agree with TRBD2. Germline V CDR1 and CDR2: SGHTS, YDEGEE. CDR3 size: 12 residues. Trimming at V came to 4 bases and at J to 4 bases, leaving 2 bases not matched to a gene. The CDR3 region has the DNA TGTGCCAGCAGCCCTAGCGGTTACGAGCAGTACTTC. It specifies CASSPSGYEQYF.

V gene TRBV7-2 combines with J gene TRBJ2-7, with 9 bases matching TRBD1. Germline V gene data show CDR1 as SGHTA and CDR2 as FQGNSA. The CDR3 extends over 15 amino acids. V shed 5 bases, J shed 7 bases, and the junction held 12 bases outside the gene matches. The DNA for the CDR3 is TGTGCCAGCAGCCCGAACAGGGGGCTGGAGGGGGAGCAGTACTTC. Protein product: CASSPNRGLEGEQYF.

The chain combines TRBV5-1 with TRBJ2-2, with 7 bases matching TRBD2. This CDR3 contains 14 residues. Looked up from germline, CDR1 is SGHRS and CDR2 is YFSETQ. Germline trimming cut 2 bases from V and 3 bases from J; bases unmatched to any gene: 1. In nucleotides, the CDR3 is TGCGCCAGCAGCTTCAGCGGGGACACCGGGGAGCTGTTTTTT. It translates to CASSFSGDTGELFF.

The rearrangement uses TRBV6-6 and TRBJ2-2; the D gene is possibly TRBD2 (6 bases). Germline CDR1 MNHNY, CDR2 SVGAGI (reference sequence). Trimming stripped 7 bases from V and 2 bases from J, with 14 bases between. CDR3 length equals 15 residues. The chain's CDR3 is CASTRRGANTGELFF. DNA for the CDR3: TGTGCCAGCACCCGGCGGGGTGCTAACACCGGGGAGCTGTTTTTT.

The J gene is TRBJ1-2, the V gene TRBV19; 9 bases fit TRBD1. Germline assignment: CDR1 LNHDA and CDR2 SQIVND (reference sequence). The CDR3 has 17 amino acids. V trimming: 4 bases; J trimming: 5 bases; junction bases outside the gene matches: 14. CDR3 region: CASSKSANDRGTYGYTF. The CDR3 bases are TGTGCCAGTAGTAAATCAGCTAACGACAGGGGGACGTATGGCTACACCTTC.

In this sample, this clone turned up once. The chain recombines TRBV25-1 with TRBJ1-1; 7 bases are a match to TRBD1. This CDR3 has 14 residues. Looked up from germline, CDR1 is MGHDK and CDR2 is SYGVNS. The junction had 8 bases not matched to a gene; V was cut back by 5 bases and J by 5 bases. The CDR3 region is CASSPDRAGTEAFF. The CDR3 DNA reads TGTGCCAGCAGTCCTGACAGGGCGGGAACTGAAGCTTTCTTT. The full variable domain, completed using reference TRBV25-1 and TRBJ1-1, is EADIYQTPRYLVIGTGKKITLECSQTMGHDKMYWYQQDPGMELHLIHYSYGVNSTEKGDLSSESTVSRIRTEHFPLTLESARPSHTSQYLCASSPDRAGTEAFFGQGTRLTVV.

This clone was seen only a few times. The V and J genes are TRBV5-6 and TRBJ1-6; 9 nucleotides align to TRBD1. Trimming took 3 bases from V and 8 from J; bases not matched to a gene: 6. This CDR3 has 15 residues. Germline assignment: CDR1 SGHDT and CDR2 YYEEEE. The CDR3 DNA reads TGTGCCAGCAGCTCGGGACAGGGATCACATTCACCCCTCCACTTT. Protein product: CASSSGQGSHSPLHF.

The chain employs TRBV2 and TRBJ2-3; 7 bases map to TRBD2. Germline V gene sequence: CDR1 SNHLY, CDR2 FYNNEI. The ends lost 5 bases at V and 0 bases at J; junction bases unmatched: 5. This CDR3 region has 15 residues. CDR3 nucleotide sequence: TGTGCCAGCAGTTCAAGCGGGGTTAGCACAGATACGCAGTATTTT. Its translation is CASSSSGVSTDTQYF.

This chain connects TRBV19 to TRBJ2-2, with 9 positions matching TRBD1. The CDR3 runs 15 residues. V was pared by 5 bases and J by 7 bases, with 8 bases of the junction left unmatched. CDR1 and CDR2 from the germline V gene are LNHDA and SQIVND (reference sequence). CDR3 sequence reads: CASSAGQGTVGELFF. The CDR3 nucleotides are TGTGCCAGTAGTGCCGGACAGGGGACGGTCGGGGAGCTGTTTTTT.

This chain links TRBV2 with TRBJ2-7; D is possibly TRBD1 (5 bases). The CDR3 has 12 residues. Germline V lookup: CDR1 SNHLY, CDR2 FYNNEI. The ends were cut back, 10 bases at V and 3 bases at J, with 13 bases in the middle. This CDR3 reads CAILTDIYEQYF. The CDR3 region has the DNA TGTGCCATCTTAACGGACATCTACGAGCAGTACTTC.

This rearrangement joins TRBV7-8 to TRBJ2-1, with D maybe TRBD2 (6 bases). The CDR3 length is 16 residues. Trimming removed 4 bases at V and 4 bases at J, with 17 bases between. CDR1 and CDR2 from the germline V gene are SGHVS and FQNEAQ. The CDR3 here is CASSSLVASEYNEQFF. CDR3 nucleotide sequence: TGTGCCAGCAGCTCTCTGGTGGCTAGCGAATACAATGAGCAGTTCTTC.

The chain uses TRBV6-5 and TRBJ2-3, with TRBD2 identical over 9 bases. Germline V CDR1 and CDR2: MNHEY, SVGAGI. With V trimmed by 5 bases and J by 4 bases, 4 bases remained unmatched. The CDR3 consists of 14 residues. The CDR3 DNA is TGTGCCAGCAGTCCTAGCGGGAACCCAGATACGCAGTATTTT. This codes for CASSPSGNPDTQYF.

This clone was counted once. The genes are TRBV15 and TRBJ1-6, with D possibly matching TRBD1 (6 bases). The CDR3 runs 16 residues. V was clipped by 0 bases and J by 10 bases, with 16 bases between them. Germline values: CDR1 LNHNV, CDR2 YYDKDF (reference sequence). Here the CDR3 reads CATSREAQGTNSPLHF. Here the CDR3 DNA reads TGTGCCACCAGCAGAGAAGCTCAGGGGACTAACTCACCCCTCCACTTT.

Only one count was recorded for this clone. CDR3 DNA sequence: TGCGCCAGCAGCCAAGATTTAACAGTTGATACGCAGTATTTT. This gives the protein CASSQDLTVDTQYF. This chain connects TRBV4-1 to TRBJ2-3; D is undetermined. This CDR3 is built from 14 residues. Looked up from germline, CDR1 is MGHRA and CDR2 is YSYEKL. V was trimmed by 0 bases and J by 6 bases, leaving 10 bases between them.

The chain couples TRBV5-6 to TRBJ1-1; tentatively, D is TRBD1 (6 bases). This CDR3 comprises 14 residues. Germline V lookup: CDR1 SGHDT, CDR2 YYEEEE. V was trimmed by 2 bases and J by 7 bases, leaving 15 bases between them. The CDR3 protein is CASSFAGDLGEAFF. DNA for the CDR3: TGTGCCAGCAGCTTTGCAGGGGACCTAGGTGAAGCTTTCTTT.